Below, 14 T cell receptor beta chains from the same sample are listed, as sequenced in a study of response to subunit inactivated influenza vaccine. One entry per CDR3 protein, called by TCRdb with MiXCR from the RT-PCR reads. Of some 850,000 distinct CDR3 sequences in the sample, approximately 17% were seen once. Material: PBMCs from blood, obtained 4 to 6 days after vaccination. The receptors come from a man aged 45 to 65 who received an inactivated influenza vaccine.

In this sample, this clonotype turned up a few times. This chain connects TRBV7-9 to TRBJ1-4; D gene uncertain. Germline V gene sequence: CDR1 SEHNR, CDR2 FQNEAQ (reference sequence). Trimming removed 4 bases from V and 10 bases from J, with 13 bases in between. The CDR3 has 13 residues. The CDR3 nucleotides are TGTGCCAGCAGCTCGGACCTTGTCGGAAAACTGTTTTTT. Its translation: CASSSDLVGKLFF.

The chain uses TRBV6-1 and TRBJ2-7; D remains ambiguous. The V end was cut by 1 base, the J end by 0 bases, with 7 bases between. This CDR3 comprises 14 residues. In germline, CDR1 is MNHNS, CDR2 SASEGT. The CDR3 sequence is CASSEDNYSYEQYF. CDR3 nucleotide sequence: TGTGCCAGCAGTGAAGATAATTACTCCTACGAGCAGTACTTC.

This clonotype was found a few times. The CDR3 here is CAWSGPGYSNQPQHF. The CDR3 DNA is TGTGCCTGGAGTGGGCCCGGTTATAGCAATCAGCCCCAGCATTTT. The gene calls are TRBV30 and TRBJ1-5; D is unclear. This CDR3 comprises 15 residues. Germline loops: CDR1 GTSNPN, CDR2 SVGIG (reference sequence). V lost 1 base and J 0 bases, leaving 10 bases between the germline ends.

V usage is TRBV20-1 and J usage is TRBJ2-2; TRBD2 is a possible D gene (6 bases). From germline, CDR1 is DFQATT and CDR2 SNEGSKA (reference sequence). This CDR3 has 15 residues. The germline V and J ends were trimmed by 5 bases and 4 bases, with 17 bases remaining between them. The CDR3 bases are TGCAGTGCTCCCAAGGGAGGCTGGGGCACCGGGGAGCTGTTTTTT. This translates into CSAPKGGWGTGELFF.

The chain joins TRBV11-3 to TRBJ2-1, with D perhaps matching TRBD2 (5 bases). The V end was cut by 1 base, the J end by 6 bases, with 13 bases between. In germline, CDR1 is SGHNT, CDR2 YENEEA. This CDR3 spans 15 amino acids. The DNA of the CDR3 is TGTGCCAGCAGCTTAGGTCCCTCCGGGGTCAATGAGCAGTTCTTC. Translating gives CASSLGPSGVNEQFF.

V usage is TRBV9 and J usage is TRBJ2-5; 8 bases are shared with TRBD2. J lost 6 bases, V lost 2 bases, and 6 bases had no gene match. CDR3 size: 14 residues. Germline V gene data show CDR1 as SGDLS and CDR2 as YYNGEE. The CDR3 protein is CASSVSGGGKTQYF. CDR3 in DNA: TGTGCCAGCAGCGTTTCGGGAGGGGGAAAGACCCAGTACTTC.

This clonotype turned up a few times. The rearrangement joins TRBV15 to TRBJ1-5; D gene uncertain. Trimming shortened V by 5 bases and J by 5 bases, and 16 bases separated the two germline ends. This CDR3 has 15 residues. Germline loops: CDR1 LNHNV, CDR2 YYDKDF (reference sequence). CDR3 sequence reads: CATSEVGRIDQPQHF. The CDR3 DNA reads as TGTGCCACCAGCGAAGTGGGGAGGATTGATCAGCCCCAGCATTTT.

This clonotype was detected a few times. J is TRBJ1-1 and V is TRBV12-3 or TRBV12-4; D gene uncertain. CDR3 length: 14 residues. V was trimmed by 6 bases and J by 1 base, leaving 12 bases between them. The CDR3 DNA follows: TGTGCCAGCAGATCGATAGAAGGGAACACTGAAGCTTTCTTT. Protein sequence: CASRSIEGNTEAFF.

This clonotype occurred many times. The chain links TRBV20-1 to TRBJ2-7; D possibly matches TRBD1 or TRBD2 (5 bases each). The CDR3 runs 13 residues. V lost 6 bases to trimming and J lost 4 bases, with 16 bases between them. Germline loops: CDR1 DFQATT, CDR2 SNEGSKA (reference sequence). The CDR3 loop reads CSANSGTNYEQYF. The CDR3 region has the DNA TGCAGTGCCAATTCCGGGACGAATTACGAGCAGTACTTC.

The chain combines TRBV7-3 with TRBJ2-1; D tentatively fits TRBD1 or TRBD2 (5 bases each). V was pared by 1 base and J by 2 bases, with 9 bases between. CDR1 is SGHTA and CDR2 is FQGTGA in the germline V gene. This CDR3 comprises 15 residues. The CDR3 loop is CASSLRGTAYNEQFF. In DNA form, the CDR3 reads TGTGCCAGCAGCTTAAGGGGGACGGCCTACAATGAGCAGTTCTTC. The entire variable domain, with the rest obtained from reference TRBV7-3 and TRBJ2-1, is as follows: GAGVSQTPSNKVTEKGKYVELRCDPISGHTALYWYRQSLGQGPEFLIYFQGTGAADDSGLPNDRFFAVRPEGSVSTLKIQRTERGDSAVYLCASSLRGTAYNEQFFGPGTRLTVL.

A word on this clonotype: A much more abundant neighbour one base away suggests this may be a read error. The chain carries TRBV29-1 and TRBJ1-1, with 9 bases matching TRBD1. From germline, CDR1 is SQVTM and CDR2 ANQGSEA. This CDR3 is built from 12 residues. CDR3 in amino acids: CSIGTGGVGASF. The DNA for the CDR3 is TGCAGCATTGGAACAGGGGGCGTGGGAGCTTCCTTT. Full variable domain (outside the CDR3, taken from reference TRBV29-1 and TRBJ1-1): SAVISQKPSRDICQRGTSLTIQCQVDSQVTMMFWYRQQPGQSLTLIATANQGSEATYESGFVIDKFPISRPNLTFSTLTVSNMSPEDSSIYLCSIGTGGVGASFGQGTRLTVV.

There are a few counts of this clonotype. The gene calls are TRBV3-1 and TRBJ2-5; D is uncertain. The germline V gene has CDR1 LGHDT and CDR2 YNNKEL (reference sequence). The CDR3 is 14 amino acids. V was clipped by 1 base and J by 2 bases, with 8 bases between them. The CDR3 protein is CASSQVEWQETQYF. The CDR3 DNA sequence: TGTGCCAGCAGCCAAGTTGAGTGGCAAGAGACCCAGTACTTC.

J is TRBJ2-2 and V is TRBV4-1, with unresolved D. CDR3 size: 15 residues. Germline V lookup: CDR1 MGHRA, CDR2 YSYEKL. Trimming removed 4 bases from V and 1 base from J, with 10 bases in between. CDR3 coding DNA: TGCGCCAGCAGCCCTATTGTTAAGAACACCGGGGAGCTGTTTTTT. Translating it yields CASSPIVKNTGELFF.

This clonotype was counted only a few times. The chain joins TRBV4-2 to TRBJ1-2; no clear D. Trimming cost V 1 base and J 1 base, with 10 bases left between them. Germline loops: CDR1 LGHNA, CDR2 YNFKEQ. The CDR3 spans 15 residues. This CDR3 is CASSQVAGDNYGYTF. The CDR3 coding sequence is TGTGCCAGCAGCCAAGTCGCCGGAGATAACTATGGCTACACCTTC.